These T cell receptor beta chains were read from a single sample in a study of CD8 T cells in Susac syndrome. MiXCR, run by TCRdb on the immunoSEQ multiplex PCR reads, gives a single entry per CDR3 protein. Here the sample spans 150,000 or so distinct CDR3 sequences, 94% being singletons. Sequencing input: CD8+ T cells from PBMCs. Receptors were obtained from a human donor with multiple sclerosis. Each CDR3 is given with its conserved first and last residue. The order of the fields is V gene, clone size, J gene, D gene, CDR3 DNA, CDR3 protein. The D gene is left open where the match is weak. Some rows have no size entry. The others give once, few or many, or a class for an expanded clone.

TRBV21-1	-	TRBJ2-1	-	TGTGCCAGCAGCCCGAGACAGGGGGCAGATGAGCAGTTCTTC	CASSPRQGADEQFF
TRBV5-1	-	TRBJ1-1	-	TGCGCCAGCAGCAGGACAGACACTGAAGCTTTCTTT	CASSRTDTEAFF
TRBV13	-	TRBJ2-1	-	TGTGCCAGCAGCAACCGGGACAACTCCTACAATGAGCAGTTCTTC	CASSNRDNSYNEQFF
TRBV24-1	-	TRBJ2-4	-	TGTGCCACCAGTGGGGGGGTCGGGGCGGTTCAGTACTTC	CATSGGVGAVQYF
TRBV6-1	-	TRBJ2-4	TRBD2	TGTGCCAGCAGTGATGGGCTAGCGGGGAGACTAGCCAAAAACATTCAGTACTTC	CASSDGLAGRLAKNIQYF
TRBV7-8	-	TRBJ2-7	-	TGTGCCAGCAGCTTAGCGGAGGTAATTGAGACTTATGCCTACGAGCAGTACTTC	CASSLAEVIETYAYEQYF
TRBV29-1	-	TRBJ2-3	-	TGCAGCGCTTCCACGGGGTTACGCACAGATACGCAGTATTTT	CSASTGLRTDTQYF
TRBV28	-	TRBJ2-7	-	TGTGCCGGTGGGCCTGACTCCTACGAGCAGTACTTC	CAGGPDSYEQYF
TRBV4-3	-	TRBJ2-3	-	TGCGCCAGCAGCTGGGTTGATGATACGCAGTATTTT	CASSWVDDTQYF
TRBV3-1	once	TRBJ2-3	-	TGTGCCAGCAGCCAAGTTTGGAGTCGCCGGGGGCCAGATACGCAGTATTTT	CASSQVWSRRGPDTQYF
TRBV20-1	-	TRBJ2-1	-	TGCGGTTACAATGAGCAGTTCTTC	CGYNEQFF
TRBV19	-	TRBJ1-5	-	TGTGCCAGTACCTCGGGGGGCAATCAGCCCCAGCATTTT	CASTSGGNQPQHF
TRBV7-9	-	TRBJ2-3	-	TGTGCCAGCAGCCCCCGGTATAGAGGGGGGACAGATACGCAGTATTTT	CASSPRYRGGTDTQYF
TRBV5-1	-	TRBJ2-7	-	TGCGCCAGCAGTCTCGACCCGGGGCCCTACGAGCAGTACTTC	CASSLDPGPYEQYF
TRBV18	-	TRBJ1-1	-	TGTGCCAGCTCACCACCGGCAGGCCTGAACACTGAAGCTTTCTTT	CASSPPAGLNTEAFF
TRBV24-1	-	TRBJ1-4	TRBD1	TGTGCCACCAGTGACCGGGACAGGGACCATGAAAAACTGTTTTTT	CATSDRDRDHEKLFF
TRBV7-9	once	TRBJ2-3	-	TGTGCCAGCAGCCCCTCACAGGGTCGCACAGATACGCAGTATTTT	CASSPSQGRTDTQYF
TRBV4-3	-	TRBJ2-5	TRBD2	TGCGCCAGCAGCCAAGAAACTAGCGGGGCACAAGAGACCCAGTACTTC	CASSQETSGAQETQYF
TRBV19	-	TRBJ1-2	-	TGTGCCAGTAGTATCCCCCAGGAGGGAAACTATGGCTACACCTTC	CASSIPQEGNYGYTF
TRBV9	-	TRBJ1-1	-	TGTGCCAGCAGCGTAGGAGGGGGGAATGCTGAAGCTTTCTTT	CASSVGGGNAEAFF
TRBV19	once	TRBJ2-1	TRBD2	TGTGCCAGTAGCCAGTCCCCGGGACTAGAGCAGTTCTTC	CASSQSPGLEQFF
TRBV27	-	TRBJ2-4	-	TGTGCCAGCAGTTTGAGGGTCTCACAAGCCAAAAACATTCAGTACTTC	CASSLRVSQAKNIQYF